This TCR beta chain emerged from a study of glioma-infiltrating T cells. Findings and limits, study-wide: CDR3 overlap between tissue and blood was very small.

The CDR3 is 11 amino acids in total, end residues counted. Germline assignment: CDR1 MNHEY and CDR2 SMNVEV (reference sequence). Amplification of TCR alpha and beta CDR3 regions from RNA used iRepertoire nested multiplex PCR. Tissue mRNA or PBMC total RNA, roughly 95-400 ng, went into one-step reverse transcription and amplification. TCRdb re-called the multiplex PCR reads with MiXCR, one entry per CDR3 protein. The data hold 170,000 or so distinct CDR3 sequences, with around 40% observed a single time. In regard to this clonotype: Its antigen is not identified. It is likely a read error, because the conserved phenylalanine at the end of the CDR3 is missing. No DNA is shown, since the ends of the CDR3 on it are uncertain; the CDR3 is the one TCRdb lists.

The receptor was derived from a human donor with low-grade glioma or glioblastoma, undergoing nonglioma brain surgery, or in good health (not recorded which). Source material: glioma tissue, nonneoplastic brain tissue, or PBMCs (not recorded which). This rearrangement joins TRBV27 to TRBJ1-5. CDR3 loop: CAKDLSQPQHL.